This T cell receptor (beta chain) stems from a study of cytomegalovirus exposure and HLA in healthy donors. General study results and limits: Upon later analysis, HLA-associated TCR beta chains proved more clonally expanded than other, equally common chains. Most TCR beta V segments were productive about 87% or about 30% of the time in an earlier analysis. HLA restriction was apparent for most CMV-associated TCR beta chains in a later analysis.

This clone turned up a few times. The target antigen is unknown. Germline V CDR1 and CDR2: GTSNPN, SVGIG (reference sequence). The CDR3 covers 15 residues. PCR employed 60 Vbeta and 13 Jbeta primers. This table comes from immunoSEQ multiplex PCR, and its TCRdb copy is limited to in-frame clones, with some not included. The table includes approximately 110,000 clones, approximately 80% detected once. The chain joins TRBV30 to TRBJ2-5; TRBD2 matches at 10 bases. The DNA end is more similar to TRBJ2-7, so the J call may be wrong. The source of this sequence is a woman aged 40-49 years in good health and CMV-seropositive. The sequenced sample was PBMCs. CDR3 in amino acids: CAWSVLAGLSYEQYF. In DNA form, the CDR3 reads TGTGCCTGGAGTGTACTAGCGGGATTATCCTACGAGCAGTACTTC.